The T cell receptor (beta chain) described here comes from a study of shared clonotypes between healthy human individuals (dated by TCRdb to the early 2020s). Regarding the complete study: A couple of women and a few men aged 18 to 49 years were included in the cohort. Per donor, three plates each were used for CD4 naive and CD4 memory, two for CD8 naive, and one for CD8 memory. To estimate repertoire size and how much clonotypes are shared between individuals, the study performed deep sequencing of blood TCR repertoires from a few healthy adults. To increase sequencing depth and limit assay-specific biases, different laboratories used diverse techniques to prepare libraries and sequence TCR repertoires. Per donor, leukapheresis produced somewhere between about 0.8 and 9 billion PBMCs. Overall study outcomes, separate from this receptor: Clonotypes shared by all four sorted-subset donors showed higher generation probabilities than non-shared clonotypes. Approximately 5% of naive CD4, 3.5% of naive CD8, about 2.4% of memory CD4, and approximately 0.39% of memory CD8 clonotypes were shared across a few donors. Incomplete sequencing was indicated by rarefaction of sorted-subset datasets, despite the large sequencing depth. Because the study included a small number of donors, the genetic and exposure-history diversity represented was limited. Naive subsets generally had larger estimated clonotype richness than memory subsets. Sampling was limited to blood, and TCR repertoires in tissue likely differ from TCR repertoires in blood. Pairwise subsampling led to the expectation that sequencing depth would affect the degree of clonotype sharing among donors.

CDR1 and CDR2, looked up from the germline V gene (reference sequence), are LNHDA and SQIVND. V and J lose 5 bases and 2 bases, and a span of 24 bases separates them. From the cysteine up to the phenylalanine, the CDR3 has a length of 19 residues. Only the CDR3 region is kept as DNA, spanning 57 bases read in frame from base 1. Healthy HIV-negative adults with no recently reported acute infections or vaccinations were included as donors. Only Caucasian adults living in Nashville, Tennessee, USA were represented among the donors. CD4+ T cells were enriched by magnetic negative selection; naive cells were then positively selected on CD45RA, and the negative fraction formed the memory subset. After blood collection by leukapheresis, PBMCs were isolated using Ficoll-Histopaque density gradient centrifugation and then cryopreserved in the vapor phase of liquid nitrogen. Purity and quantity of every magnetically sorted T cell population were checked by analytical flow cytometry. Genomic DNA was isolated from each sorted fraction and quantified by UV absorbance on a Nanodrop 2000c.

Worth noting for this clone: The antigen it recognizes is unknown. No qualities accompany the bases; no much larger clone lies one base away.

Using the deep immunoSEQ assay, multiplex PCR amplified TCR CDR3 regions from genomic DNA. Genomic DNA extracted from each cell subset was distributed evenly over all wells of several immunoSEQ 96-well plates, and each plate served as one replicate. For sorted subsets, each replicate PCR was loaded with roughly 200 ng genomic DNA, equivalent to 25,000 to 30,000 T cell genomes. Purified libraries were measured with a Qubit 3.0 fluorometer, size-checked on a Bioanalyzer 2100, and measured again with the KAPA Library Quantification kit. Every immunoSEQ 96-well plate was sequenced on a dedicated single-read 150-cycle Illumina NextSeq 550 flow cell. Under the source paper's analysis protocol: The immunoSEQ output contained only junctional sequences without quality scores, so filtering could not match that applied to full-length reads. Sequences were annotated with PyIR, a Python wrapper for IgBLAST v1.9, using IMGT germline references to assign V/J genes and CDR3. Any read was removed if the V/J assignment was weak (E-value above 1e-6), the CDR3 was missing, or the read contained stop codons, out-of-frame junctions, or ambiguous translated residues. V3J clonotypes were defined as sequences sharing the same inferred V gene, J gene, and CDR3 amino acid sequence. Percentage overlap between repertoires was calculated by dividing the number of shared unique clonotypes by the size of the smaller repertoire. RTK rarefaction, the Chao1 estimator, and Recon v2.1 estimates of unobserved clonotypes were used to assess repertoire richness. Generation probabilities for all TCRbeta clonotypes obtained by the gDNA method from a few donors were computed using OLGA. TCRdb took this table from immuneACCESS and kept in-frame rearrangements with V and J called. Such tables lack part of the clones; where checked against another copy, unresolved V genes explain under half of the gap, and the rest is unexplained. V and J calls and clone size are those listed in that table; D and trimming were worked out from the DNA. The sample data list over a million clones, and about 75% of these were observed just once. Jointly, the top ten make up about 1.4% of the sample.

Recombination linked TRBV19 to TRBJ2-2; the D gene is perhaps TRBD1 or TRBD2, as each covers 5 bases. This receptor was identified in a man between 18 and 35 years old in good health. The sequenced sample was memory CD4+ T cells sorted from blood. The sample's cell subset or site label, decoded: CD45RA-negative fraction. At the DNA level, the sequence is TGTGCCAGTAGTCTGATGGGATCCGGGGCCAGCGCAAACACCGGGGAGCTGTTTTTT. Protein translation: CASSLMGSGASANTGELFF.